The T cell receptor beta chain under discussion was sequenced for a study of blood T cell repertoires in COVID-19. This CDR3 has 19 residues. J lost 1 base, V lost 1 base, and 10 bases had no gene match. Germline assignment: CDR1 MNHNS and CDR2 SASEGT. Sequenced by immunoSEQ multiplex PCR; TCRdb stores in-frame clones only, minus some. The table records roughly 240,000 clones, approximately 88% of them present only once. Input material: PBMCs or T cells enriched from blood (not recorded which). This TCR came from a woman in her twenties or thirties with acute COVID-19. The chain links TRBV6-1 to TRBJ2-3; 11 bases fit TRBD2. The CDR3 sequence: CASSEELLAGGPGTDTQYF. In DNA form, the CDR3 reads TGTGCCAGCAGTGAAGAGTTGTTAGCGGGGGGGCCGGGCACAGATACGCAGTATTTT.